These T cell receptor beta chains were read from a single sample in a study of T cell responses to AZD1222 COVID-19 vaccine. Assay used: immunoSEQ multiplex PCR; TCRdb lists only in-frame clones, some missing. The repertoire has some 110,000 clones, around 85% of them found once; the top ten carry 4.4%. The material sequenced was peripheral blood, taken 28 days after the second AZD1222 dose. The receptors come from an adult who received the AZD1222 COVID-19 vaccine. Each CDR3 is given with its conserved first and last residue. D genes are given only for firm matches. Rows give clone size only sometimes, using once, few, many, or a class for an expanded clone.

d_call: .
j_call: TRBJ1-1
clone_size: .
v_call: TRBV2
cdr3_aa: CASSKASGGEGKAFF
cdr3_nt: TGTGCCAGCAGTAAGGCCTCGGGGGGAGAAGGTAAAGCTTTCTTT

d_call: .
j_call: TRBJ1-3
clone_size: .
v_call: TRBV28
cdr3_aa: CASSLGQNRNTIYF
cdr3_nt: TGTGCCAGCAGTTTAGGACAGAACCGAAACACCATATATTTT

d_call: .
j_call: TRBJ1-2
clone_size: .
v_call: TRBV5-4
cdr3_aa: CASSPDGSSYGYTF
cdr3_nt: TGTGCCAGCAGCCCGGACGGTAGTTCCTATGGCTACACCTTC

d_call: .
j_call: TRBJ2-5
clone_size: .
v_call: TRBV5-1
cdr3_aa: CASSLEIGQGGETQYF
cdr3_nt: TGCGCCAGCAGCTTGGAAATAGGGCAGGGCGGAGAGACCCAGTACTTC

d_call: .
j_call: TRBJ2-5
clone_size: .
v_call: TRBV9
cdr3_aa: CASSVAGGGGPQETQYF
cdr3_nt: TGTGCCAGCAGCGTAGCGGGCGGCGGGGGCCCCCAAGAGACCCAGTACTTC

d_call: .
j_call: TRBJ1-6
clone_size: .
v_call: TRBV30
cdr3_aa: CGGASSYNSPLHF
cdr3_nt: TGTGGTGGGGCAAGCTCCTATAATTCACCCCTCCACTTT

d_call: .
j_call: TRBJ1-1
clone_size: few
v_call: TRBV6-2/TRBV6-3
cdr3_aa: CASSYSRAGSTEAFF
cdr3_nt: TGTGCCAGCAGTTACTCGAGGGCAGGGAGCACTGAAGCTTTCTTT

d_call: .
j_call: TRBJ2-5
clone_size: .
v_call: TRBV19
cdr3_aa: CASSRITSSGETQYF
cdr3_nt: TGTGCCAGTAGTAGAATAACTAGCTCGGGAGAGACCCAGTACTTC

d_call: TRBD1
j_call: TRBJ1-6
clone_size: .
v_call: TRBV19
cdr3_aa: CASSILGTGGLGPLHF
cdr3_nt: TGTGCCAGTAGTATACTTGGGACAGGGGGACTCGGGCCCCTCCACTTT

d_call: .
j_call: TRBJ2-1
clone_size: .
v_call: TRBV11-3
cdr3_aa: CASSSDNEQFF
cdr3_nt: TGTGCCAGCAGCTCAGACAATGAGCAGTTCTTC

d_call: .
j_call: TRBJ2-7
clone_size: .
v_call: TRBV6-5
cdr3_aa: CASSRDNYEQYF
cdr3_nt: TGTGCCAGCAGCAGGGACAACTACGAGCAGTACTTC

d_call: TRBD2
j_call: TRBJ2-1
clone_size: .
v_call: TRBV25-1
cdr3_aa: CASSELHERGNNEQFF
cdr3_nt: TGTGCCAGCAGTGAATTGCACGAGCGGGGTAACAATGAGCAGTTCTTC

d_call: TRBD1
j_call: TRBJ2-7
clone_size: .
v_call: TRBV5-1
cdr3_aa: CASSSRAGTGPYEQYF
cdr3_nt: TGCGCCAGCAGCTCGAGAGCCGGGACAGGACCCTACGAGCAGTACTTC

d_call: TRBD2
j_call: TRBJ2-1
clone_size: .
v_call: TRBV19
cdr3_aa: CASSLRRGGGNEQFF
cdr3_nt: TGTGCCAGTAGTTTAAGGCGGGGGGGCGGCAATGAGCAGTTCTTC

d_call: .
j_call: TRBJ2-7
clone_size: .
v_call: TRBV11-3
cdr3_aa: CASSLGGTIYEQYF
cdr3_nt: TGTGCCAGCAGCTTAGGCGGGACAATCTACGAGCAGTACTTC

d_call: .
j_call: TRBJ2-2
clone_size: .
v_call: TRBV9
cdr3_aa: CASSPRGTNTGELFF
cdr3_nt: TGTGCCAGCAGCCCAAGGGGGACGAACACCGGGGAGCTGTTTTTT

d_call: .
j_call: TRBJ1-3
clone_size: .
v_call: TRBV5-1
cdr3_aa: CASSSNYREAGNTIYF
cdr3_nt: TGCGCCAGCAGCTCCAACTACAGGGAAGCTGGAAACACCATATATTTT

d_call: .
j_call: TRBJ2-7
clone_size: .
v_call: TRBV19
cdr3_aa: CASSIDPGYEQYF
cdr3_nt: TGTGCCAGTAGTATAGACCCAGGATACGAGCAGTACTTC

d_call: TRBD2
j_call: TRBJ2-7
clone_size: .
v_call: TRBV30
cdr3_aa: CAWSRPSGGSYEQYF
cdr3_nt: TGTGCCTGGAGCCGGCCCAGCGGGGGGAGCTACGAGCAGTACTTC

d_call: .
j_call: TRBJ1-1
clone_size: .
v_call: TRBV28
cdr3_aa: CASRDQGLFFRGTEAFF
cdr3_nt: TGTGCCAGCAGGGATCAGGGCCTCTTCTTTCGGGGCACTGAAGCTTTCTTT

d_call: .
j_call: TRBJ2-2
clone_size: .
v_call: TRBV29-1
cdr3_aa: CSVEGPLENTGELFF
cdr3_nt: TGCAGCGTTGAAGGTCCTTTAGAGAACACCGGGGAGCTGTTTTTT

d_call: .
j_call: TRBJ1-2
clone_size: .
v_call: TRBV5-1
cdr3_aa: CASSLVAGAGYGYTF
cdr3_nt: TGCGCCAGCAGCTTGGTGGCAGGGGCTGGCTATGGCTACACCTTC

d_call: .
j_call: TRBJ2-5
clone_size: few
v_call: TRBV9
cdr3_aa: CASSVGLPTNQETQYF
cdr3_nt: TGTGCCAGCAGCGTAGGACTACCGACTAACCAAGAGACCCAGTACTTC

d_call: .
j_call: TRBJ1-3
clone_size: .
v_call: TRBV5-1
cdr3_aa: CASSLAPGAEGNTIYF
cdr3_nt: TGCGCCAGCAGCTTGGCCCCGGGGGCGGAGGGAAACACCATATATTTT

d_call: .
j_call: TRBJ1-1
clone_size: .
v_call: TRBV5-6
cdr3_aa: CASSPLGLLRETEAFF
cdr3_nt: TGTGCCAGCAGCCCTCTAGGACTTCTAAGGGAGACTGAAGCTTTCTTT

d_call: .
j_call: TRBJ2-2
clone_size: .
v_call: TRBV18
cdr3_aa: CASSPSLGTGRNTGELFF
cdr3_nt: TGTGCCAGCTCACCATCACTCGGAACTGGACGGAACACCGGGGAGCTGTTTTTT

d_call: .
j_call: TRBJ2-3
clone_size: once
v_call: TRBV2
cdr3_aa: CASRGTWTDTQYF
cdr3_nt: TGTGCCAGCAGGGGGACCTGGACAGATACGCAGTATTTT

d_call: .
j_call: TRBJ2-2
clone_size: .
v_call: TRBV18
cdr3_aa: CASASSSGAGELFF
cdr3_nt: TGTGCCAGCGCATCATCATCGGGGGCCGGGGAGCTGTTTTTT

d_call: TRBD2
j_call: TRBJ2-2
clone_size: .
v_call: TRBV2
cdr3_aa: CASRRLAGLGTGELFF
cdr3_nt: TGTGCCAGCAGGCGACTAGCGGGCCTGGGGACCGGGGAGCTGTTTTTT

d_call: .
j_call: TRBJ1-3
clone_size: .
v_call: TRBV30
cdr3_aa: CAWSVERSSGNTIYF
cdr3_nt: TGTGCCTGGAGTGTAGAGAGGAGCTCTGGAAACACCATATATTTT

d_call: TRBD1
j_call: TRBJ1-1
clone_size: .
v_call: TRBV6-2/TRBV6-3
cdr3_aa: CASSYLRDRNTEAFF
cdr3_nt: TGTGCCAGCAGTTACCTTCGGGACAGGAACACTGAAGCTTTCTTT

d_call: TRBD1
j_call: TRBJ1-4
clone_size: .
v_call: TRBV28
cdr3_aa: CASNPSIGTGKEEKLFF
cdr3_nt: TGTGCCAGCAATCCTAGCATAGGGACAGGAAAGGAGGAAAAACTGTTTTTT

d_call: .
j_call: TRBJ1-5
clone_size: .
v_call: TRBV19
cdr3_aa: CASKRVGRAGGHQPQHF
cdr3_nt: TGTGCCAGTAAAAGAGTCGGCAGGGCGGGAGGGCATCAGCCCCAGCATTTT

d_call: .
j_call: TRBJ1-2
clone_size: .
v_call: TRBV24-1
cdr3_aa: CATSEGGTGSIYGYTF
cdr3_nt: TGTGCCACCAGTGAAGGAGGAACAGGGAGTATCTATGGCTACACCTTC

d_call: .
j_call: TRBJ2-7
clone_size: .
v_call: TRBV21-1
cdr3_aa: CASSKTHPPDRIWYEQYF
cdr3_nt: TGTGCCAGCAGCAAAACCCACCCCCCGGACAGGATTTGGTACGAGCAGTACTTC

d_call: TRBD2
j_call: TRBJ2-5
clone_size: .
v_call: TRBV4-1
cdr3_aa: CASSQDLASGAAQETQYF
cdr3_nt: TGCGCCAGCAGCCAAGATTTGGCTAGCGGGGCCGCACAGGAGACCCAGTACTTC

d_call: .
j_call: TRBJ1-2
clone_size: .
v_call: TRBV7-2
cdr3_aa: CASSPGHTSYGYTF
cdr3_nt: TGTGCCAGCAGCCCGGGACATACGAGCTATGGCTACACCTTC

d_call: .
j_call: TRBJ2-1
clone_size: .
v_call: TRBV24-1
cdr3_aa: CATSEKDHAQGEQFF
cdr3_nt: TGTGCCACCAGTGAAAAGGACCACGCTCAAGGTGAGCAGTTCTTC

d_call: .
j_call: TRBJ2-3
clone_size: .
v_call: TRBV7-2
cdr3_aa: CASSLRSGEGTDTQYF
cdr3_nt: TGTGCCAGCAGCTTAAGGTCGGGTGAGGGCACAGATACGCAGTATTTT

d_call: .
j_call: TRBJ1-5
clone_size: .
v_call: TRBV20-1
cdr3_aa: CSASRGLSNQPQHF
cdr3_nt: TGCAGTGCTAGTCGAGGGCTTAGCAATCAGCCCCAGCATTTT

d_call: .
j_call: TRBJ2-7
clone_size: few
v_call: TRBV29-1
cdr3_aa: CSVEGGMGRGYEQYF
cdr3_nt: TGCAGCGTTGAAGGTGGGATGGGCAGGGGCTACGAGCAGTACTTC

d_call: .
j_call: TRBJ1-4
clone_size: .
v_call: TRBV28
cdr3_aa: CASTPGTRNEKLFF
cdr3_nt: TGTGCCAGCACCCCCGGGACGAGGAATGAAAAACTGTTTTTT

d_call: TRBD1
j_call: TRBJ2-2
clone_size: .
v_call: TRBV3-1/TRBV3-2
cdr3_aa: CASSQEYRGSVGELFF
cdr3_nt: TGTGCCAGCAGCCAAGAGTACAGGGGTTCCGTGGGGGAGCTGTTTTTT

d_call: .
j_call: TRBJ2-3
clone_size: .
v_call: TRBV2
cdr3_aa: CASRGRAPPTDTQYF
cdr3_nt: TGTGCCAGCAGGGGTAGGGCACCCCCCACAGATACGCAGTATTTT

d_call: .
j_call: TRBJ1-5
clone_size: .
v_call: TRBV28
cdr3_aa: CASSWRVFRGNQPQHF
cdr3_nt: TGTGCCAGCAGTTGGAGGGTTTTTCGGGGCAATCAGCCCCAGCATTTT

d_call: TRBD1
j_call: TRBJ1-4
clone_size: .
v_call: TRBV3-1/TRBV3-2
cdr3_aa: CASSHDRANEKLFF
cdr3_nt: TGTGCCAGCAGCCACGACAGGGCAAATGAAAAACTGTTTTTT

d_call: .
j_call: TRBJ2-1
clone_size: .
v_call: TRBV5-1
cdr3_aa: CASSPARTGAVNEQFF
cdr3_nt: TGCGCCAGCAGCCCCGCGAGAACTGGGGCGGTTAATGAGCAGTTCTTC

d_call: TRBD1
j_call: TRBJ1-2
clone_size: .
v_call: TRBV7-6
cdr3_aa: CASSRSGQGAKGNYGYTF
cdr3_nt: TGTGCCAGCAGCCGCTCCGGACAGGGGGCGAAAGGGAACTATGGCTACACCTTC

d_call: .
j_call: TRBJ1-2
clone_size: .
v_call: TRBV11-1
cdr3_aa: CASSSSSLQDYGYTF
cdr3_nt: TGTGCCAGCAGCTCCAGCAGCCTCCAGGACTATGGCTACACCTTC

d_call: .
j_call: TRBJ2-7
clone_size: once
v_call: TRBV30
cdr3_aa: CAWSVLPGSYEQYF
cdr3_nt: TGTGCCTGGAGTGTACTCCCCGGATCCTACGAGCAGTACTTC

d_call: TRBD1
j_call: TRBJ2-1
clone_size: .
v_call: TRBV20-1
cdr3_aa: CSAGTEKIF
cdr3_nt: TGCAGTGCCGGGACAGAAAAAATCTTC

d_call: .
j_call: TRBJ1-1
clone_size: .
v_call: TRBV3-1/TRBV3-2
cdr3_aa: CASSLGQATSEAFF
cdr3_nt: TGTGCCAGCAGCCTAGGCCAGGCGACATCTGAAGCTTTCTTT

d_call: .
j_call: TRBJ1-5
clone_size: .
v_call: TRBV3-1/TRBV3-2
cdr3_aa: CASSAHRGRYSNQPQHF
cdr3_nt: TGTGCCAGCAGCGCCCATCGGGGCCGTTATAGCAATCAGCCCCAGCATTTT

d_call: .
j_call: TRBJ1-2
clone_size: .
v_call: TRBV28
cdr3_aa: CASSGGWGAPGYTF
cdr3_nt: TGTGCCAGCAGCGGAGGCTGGGGGGCGCCGGGCTACACCTTC